This passage covers 2 T cell receptor beta chains from one sample sequenced in a study of identical twins. A single record per CDR3 protein comes from TCRdb applying MiXCR to the 5' RACE reads. The top ten clones hold approximately 0.89% of a sample with hundreds of thousands of distinct CDR3 sequences, 8.6% of them seen once. These data were also filed under a second study, of yellow fever vaccine responses in identical twins.

Input material: PBMCs. The origin of the receptors is a woman under 30 in good health.

This chain's CDR3 is CASSYLSTGEAFF. The CDR3 DNA follows: TGTGCCAGCAGTTACCTATCAACAGGGGAAGCTTTCTTT. The chain has TRBV6-6 and TRBJ1-1; possibly TRBD1 for D (6 bases). The germline V gene encodes CDR1 MNHNY and CDR2 SVGAGI (reference sequence). Deletions cut 2 bases from V and 8 bases from J, with 12 bases between. This CDR3 has 13 amino acids.

In this sample, this clonotype turned up a few times. The V and J genes are TRBV9 and TRBJ1-6; D is uncertain. This CDR3 spans 16 amino acids. Trimming pared 0 bases from V and 0 bases from J, leaving 7 bases between. Germline V gene lookup returns CDR1 SGDLS and CDR2 YYNGEE. CDR3 nucleotide sequence: TGTGCCAGCAGCGTAGGACCGAGCTCCTATAATTCACCCCTCCACTTT. Protein product: CASSVGPSSYNSPLHF.